The next 4 T cell receptor beta chains were all read from a single sample in a study of human CD4 T cells and Enterobacteriaceae. Sorting took every CD4+ cell except CD45RA+CCR7+CD95- naive cells, reaching over 98% purity. Profiling relied on immunoSEQ multiplex PCR, and the TCRdb table lists in-frame clones only, not all of them. Counted here are tens of thousands of clones, around 80% occurring once; the ten biggest clones make up over 1.5%. What was sequenced was memory CD4+ T cells from blood. The receptors were sampled from a human donor in good health.

This clone was recorded once. The chain joins TRBV28 to TRBJ2-3; 7 bases are shared with TRBD1. CDR1 is MDHEN and CDR2 is SYDVKM in the germline V gene. V lost 6 bases, J lost 4 bases, and 10 bases stayed unmatched. CDR3 length equals 15 residues. The CDR3: CASSPGTAGADTQYF. The CDR3 bases are TGTGCCAGCAGCCCAGGGACAGCTGGCGCAGATACGCAGTATTTT.

This clone was seen a handful of times. The V call is TRBV9, the J call TRBJ2-1; 13 nucleotides line up with TRBD2. V shed 4 bases and J 7 bases; nucleotides not matched to a gene: 5. The germline CDR1 and CDR2 sequences are SGDLS and YYNGEE. The CDR3 has 15 amino acids. This CDR3 reads CASSRTSGSMNEQFF. The CDR3, as DNA: TGTGCCAGCAGCAGGACTAGCGGGAGTATGAATGAGCAGTTCTTC.

V usage is TRBV6-4 and J usage is TRBJ2-3; no clear D. With 8 bases removed from V and 3 bases from J, the gap between germline ends came to 21 bases. The germline V gene encodes CDR1 MRHNA and CDR2 SNTAGT. The CDR3 loop spans 16 amino acids. The CDR3 DNA is TGTGCCAGCGGTGGTGGGTGCCCGACAACTACAGATACGCAGTATTTT. Its protein product is CASGGGCPTTTDTQYF.

This sequence joins TRBV19 and TRBJ2-7; TRBD2 aligns across 13 bases. Losses at the gene ends were 4 bases for V and 6 bases for J; bases not matched to a gene: 6. The germline gives CDR1 LNHDA, CDR2 SQIVND (reference sequence). This CDR3 has 15 residues. The CDR3, as DNA: TGTGCCAGTAGTACACTAGCGGGAGGGCCGGTCGAGCAGTACTTC. It is translated as CASSTLAGGPVEQYF.